This TCR beta chain was identified in a study of cytomegalovirus exposure and HLA in healthy donors (dated by TCRdb to the late 2010s). For context, the study as a whole: According to an earlier analysis of a few hundred of the donors, 150 million to 200 million T cells yielded over 100 million unique TCR beta sequences and 250 to 350 Gb of sequence data. About 310 gigabases of sequencing data and approximately 84 million unique TCR sequences were included in an early release covering around 650 HLA-typed donors. Of the roughly 400 genotyped donors, 81% fell in the genetic ancestry cluster associated with self-reported Caucasian donors. The study aimed to test whether signatures of past pathogen exposure could be identified by cataloging public T cell receptors. The study used immunosequencing to profile the T cell repertoires of about 670 subjects and linked those repertoires to cytomegalovirus serostatus. A separate validation cohort of more than 100 different subjects was used in addition to the roughly 700-subject first cohort. To predict cytomegalovirus infection status, the study brought together high-throughput TCR immunosequencing, statistical association of individual TCRs with disease status, and machine learning. A later analysis re-examined previously published TCR beta repertoires from roughly 720 donors and added high-resolution HLA genotyping to investigate patterns of TCR occurrence. Rather than using new phenotypic data, the later analysis identified candidate immune exposures from TCR beta sequences and from how often those sequences occurred across donors. An earlier analysis of some 500 of the donors applied high-throughput TCR beta sequencing to assess whether each TCR beta V gene segment acted as functional or pseudogenic. Donor age, sex, ethnicity and CMV serostatus were compiled alongside the repertoire data. Genome-wide SNP genotypes for about 55% of the roughly 670 donors were used in a later genetic analysis, which treated that subset as a discovery cohort. Every repertoire in the discovery cohort had been generated on one and the same sequencing platform. HLA typing covered class I and class II loci at four-digit resolution. The number of typed donors differed by locus: about 620-640 for A, B, C, DRB1 and DQB1; 522 for DQA1; 606 for DPA1; and about 450 for DPB1. Because of strong linkage in the cohort, a handful of DR-DQ haplotypes were treated as single units for association and clustering. Across 300 to 500 genotyped donors of the cohort, an average of about 240,000 unique TCR beta nucleotide sequences per donor were sequenced, and 15% to 20% of those sequences were non-productive.

Libraries were prepared through the immunoSEQ multiplex PCR assay. For the multiplex PCR, a mixture combining 60 forward primers for TCR Vbeta segments and 13 reverse primers for TCR Jbeta segments was used. The CDR3 region of rearranged TCR beta genes was amplified from genomic DNA by a multiplex PCR assay. The Illumina HiSeq System was used to sequence the amplified TCR beta libraries as 87-base-pair reads. Turning to the authors' computational methods: In a later analysis, some 80 million unique TCR beta chains were counted across the 500 to 700 repertoires, and approximately 9.9 million of these chains were shared by at least two donors. Raw reads were error-corrected and collapsed into unique sequences with a nearest-neighbor algorithm that merged closely related sequences to remove PCR and sequencing errors. CDR3 sequences were aligned to IMGT reference sequences to assign V, D and J gene segments. For a sequence to be retained, at least a six-nucleotide match to both a V gene segment and a J gene segment was required. Rearrangements were classified as productive when the CDR3 lacked stop codons and remained in frame with V and J, and all other rearrangements were classified as non-productive. CDR3 was defined according to IMGT convention as the region running from the second conserved V-encoded cysteine to the conserved J-encoded phenylalanine. The earlier analysis of about 560 of the donors excluded any sequence lacking an unambiguous match to a single V gene segment. In an earlier analysis of 587 of the donors, V segments were called functional above 56.7% productive rearrangements and were called segregating when the between-donor standard deviation exceeded 5%. To diagnose cytomegalovirus status from the catalog of TCR beta chain sequences, a statistical classification framework was built. V and J gene assignment, in a later analysis, came from comparing TCR nucleotide sequences with IMGT/GENE-DB human TR gene sequences. The TCRdist pipeline was used in a later analysis to assign CDR3 sequences and most-parsimonious VDJ recombination scenarios. In a later analysis, each TCR beta chain was defined by its CDR3 amino acid sequence together with its V-gene family, and reads without a unique V-gene family were excluded. As a way to deal with suspected cross-contamination and a sequencing artifact, a later analysis dropped approximately 570 nucleotide sequences that were highly shared and had low generation probability. In a later analysis, a clonal expansion index was calculated for each public chain from normalized within-repertoire ranks of inferred template counts. Generation probabilities in a later analysis came from a VDJ recombination model fitted to out-of-frame rearrangements, and those results were checked against IGoR. In a later analysis, hypergeometric tests were used to score TCR-TCR, TCR-HLA and TCR-CMV co-occurrence, with a repertoire-size bias correction applied to TCR pairs. In a later analysis, false discovery rates were estimated by permuting HLA or CMV assignments 20 times. A later analysis grouped co-occurring TCRs with DBSCAN, adding TCRdist sequence similarity when clustering within HLA-allele-positive subsets. Repertoires with fewer than 30,000 or more than 120,000 public chains were left out of co-occurrence clustering, as were five repertoires with anomalous nucleotide sharing. The table was pulled from immuneACCESS by TCRdb, which kept in-frame rearrangements only. Such tables lose some clones; where checked, under half of the loss comes from unresolved V genes, and the rest has no known cause. V, J and clone size were drawn from that table, and D and trimming were deduced from the DNA. The sample includes around 210,000 clones, with approximately 85% observed a single time. The top ten clones comprise 2.5% to 3% of the sample.

In total, 666 healthy bone marrow donors made up the cohort. At the time of sampling, every cohort member was nominally healthy, though immune exposures that went unrecorded were likely present. The donor tested CMV seronegative, placing the donor among the 350 to 400 seronegative members of the cohort. A peripheral blood sample was collected from each donor, and TCR beta sequencing was performed on peripheral blood mononuclear cells. Genomic DNA was extracted from the blood cell samples with the Qiagen DNeasy Blood Extraction Kit. As concerns this clone: Its antigen specificity is not known. Per-base qualities were not stored, and no clone one base away is much larger.

Taken from cysteine to phenylalanine, the CDR3 has 12 residues. Left in the record is the CDR3 DNA by itself, 36 bases read in frame from the first base. Taken from the germline V gene, the CDR1 and CDR2 loops are MGHRA and YSYEKL. V is shortened by 6 bases, J by 7 bases, and the region joining them spans 10 bases. Broader findings and caveats from the paper: A further reported finding was that TCR beta sequences accurately predicted the HLA-A and HLA-B alleles for most subjects in the first cohort. In the study, about 150 TCR beta chains were listed as associated with cytomegalovirus. In this cohort, only TCR beta chains were sequenced, and detectable features were limited by the absence of alpha or paired-chain data. The presence/absence analyses assumed that sequencing depth was roughly uniform across donors, and that assumption may not be true. A later analysis associated approximately 17,000 TCR beta sequences with specific HLA alleles at a false discovery rate of 0.05. Strong co-occurrence of HLA alleles, especially DR and DQ, made assigning TCR associations to individual alleles difficult. Because HLA typing was unavailable for some donors at each locus, only the typed subset was used in association tests. In vitro tests confirmed that a few of the cytomegalovirus-associated TCR beta chains recognize cytomegalovirus antigens. Correlated functional status among segregating V segments might reflect linkage disequilibrium, but an unknown experimental factor could not be ruled out. The only immune exposure information available for the cohort was CMV serostatus. Over 15 rarely observed V segments, including chromosome 9 orphons, were excluded from the earlier analysis of a few hundred of the donors because counts were too low. In an earlier analysis of several hundred of the donors, most TCR beta V segments were observed in productive rearrangements about 87% or about 30% of the time, broadly matching IMGT annotations. Some IMGT-functional V segments, including TRBV6-2 and TRBV6-3, could not be distinguished by the 87-base-pair reads and were therefore excluded. Most TCR sequences were seen in very few donors, while some public TCRs were found in many individuals. A later analysis reported that several top co-occurrence clusters appeared linked to parvovirus B19, influenza, CMV and Epstein-Barr virus. A later genetic analysis reported fewer N-insertions in productive TCRs among donors in an Asian-associated ancestry cluster than the roughly 700-donor mean. In a later analysis, HLA-associated TCR beta chains were found to be more clonally expanded and to have lower generation probabilities than equally common non-associated chains. In a later analysis, the rate of TCR association differed among HLA loci, with DRB1 alleles having the most associated TCRs and HLA-C alleles having the fewest. The authors suggested that the approach could potentially be extended to other disease states and immunological phenotypes. Cytomegalovirus status was reported to be diagnosed by the classifier with high specificity and sensitivity in both the original and validation cohorts. According to a later analysis, most CMV-associated TCR beta chains appeared to be HLA-restricted, and the HLA associations seemed to be driven largely by CMV exposure. A group of highly shared sequence variants was considered likely to be a technical artifact of the sequencing pipeline. V-gene and J-gene trimming of TCR beta chains was associated with a missense DCLRE1C variant in a later genetic analysis, and the association was replicated in an independent cohort.

The sequence came from a woman in her forties in good health and CMV-seronegative. The chain is assembled from TRBV4-1 and TRBJ1-5; the D gene is perhaps TRBD1, from 6 matching bases. The source material was PBMCs. The CDR3: CASSSGDQPQHF. The nucleotide sequence reads TGCGCCAGCAGTTCAGGGGACCAGCCCCAGCATTTT.